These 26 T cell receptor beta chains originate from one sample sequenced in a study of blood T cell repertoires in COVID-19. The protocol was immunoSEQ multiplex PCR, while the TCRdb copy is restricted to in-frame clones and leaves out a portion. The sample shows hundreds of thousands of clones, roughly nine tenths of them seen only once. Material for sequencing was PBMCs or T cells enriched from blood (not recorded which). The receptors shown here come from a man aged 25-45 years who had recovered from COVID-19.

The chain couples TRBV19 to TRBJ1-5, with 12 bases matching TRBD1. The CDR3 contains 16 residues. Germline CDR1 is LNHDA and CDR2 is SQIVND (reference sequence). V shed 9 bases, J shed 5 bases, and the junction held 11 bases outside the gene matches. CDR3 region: CASRKGGQGAYQPQHF. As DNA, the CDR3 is TGTGCCAGCCGCAAGGGGGGACAGGGGGCTTATCAGCCCCAGCATTTT.

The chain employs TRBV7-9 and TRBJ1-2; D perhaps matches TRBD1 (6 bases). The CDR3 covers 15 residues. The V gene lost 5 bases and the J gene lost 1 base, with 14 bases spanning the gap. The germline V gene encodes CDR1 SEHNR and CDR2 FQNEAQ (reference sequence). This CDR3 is CASSAGQTSNYGYTF. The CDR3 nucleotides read TGTGCCAGCAGCGCCGGACAGACAAGTAACTATGGCTACACCTTC.

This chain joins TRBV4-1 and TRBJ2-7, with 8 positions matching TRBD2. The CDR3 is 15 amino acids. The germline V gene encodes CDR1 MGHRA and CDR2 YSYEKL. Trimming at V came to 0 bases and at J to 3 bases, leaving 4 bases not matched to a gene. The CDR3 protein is CASSQDRGGLYEQYF. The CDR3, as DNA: TGCGCCAGCAGCCAAGATCGGGGGGGGCTCTACGAGCAGTACTTC.

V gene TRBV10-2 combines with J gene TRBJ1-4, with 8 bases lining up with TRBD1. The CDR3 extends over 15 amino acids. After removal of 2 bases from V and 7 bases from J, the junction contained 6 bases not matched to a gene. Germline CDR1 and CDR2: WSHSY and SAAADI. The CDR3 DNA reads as TGCGCCAGCAGTGAGGGGGACAGGATAGGTGAAAAACTGTTTTTT. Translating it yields CASSEGDRIGEKLFF.

DNA for the CDR3: TGTGCCAGCAGCTTAACGGCGGGGGCAGGTGAAAAACTGTTTTTT. Translation: CASSLTAGAGEKLFF. The V and J genes are TRBV7-3 and TRBJ1-4; tentative D call: TRBD1 (6 bases). Trimming pared 0 bases from V and 7 bases from J, leaving 12 bases between. The CDR3 has 15 residues. Germline CDR1 is SGHTA and CDR2 is FQGTGA.

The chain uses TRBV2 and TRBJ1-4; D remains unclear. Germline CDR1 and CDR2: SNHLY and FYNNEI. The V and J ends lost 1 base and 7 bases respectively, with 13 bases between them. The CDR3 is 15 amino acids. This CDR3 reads CASSEERVGSEKLFF. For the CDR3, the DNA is TGTGCCAGCAGTGAAGAGAGGGTGGGTAGTGAAAAACTGTTTTTT. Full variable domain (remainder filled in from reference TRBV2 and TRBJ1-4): EPEVTQTPSHQVTQMGQEVILRCVPISNHLYFYWYRQILGQKVEFLVSFYNNEISEKSEIFDDQFSVERPDGSNFTLKIRSTKLEDSAMYFCASSEERVGSEKLFFGSGTQLSVL.

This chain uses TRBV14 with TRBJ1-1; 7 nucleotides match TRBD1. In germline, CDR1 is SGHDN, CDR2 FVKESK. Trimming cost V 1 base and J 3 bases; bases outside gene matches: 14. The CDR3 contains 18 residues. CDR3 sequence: CASSQVTGSGAYDTEAFF. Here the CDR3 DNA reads TGTGCCAGCAGCCAAGTGACAGGGAGTGGGGCCTACGACACTGAAGCTTTCTTT.

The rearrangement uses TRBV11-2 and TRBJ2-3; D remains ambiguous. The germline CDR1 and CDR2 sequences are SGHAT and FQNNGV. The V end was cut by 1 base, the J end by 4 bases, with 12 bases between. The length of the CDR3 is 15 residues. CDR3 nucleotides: TGTGCCAGCAGCTTAGCGCGAACGCCTCCAGATACGCAGTATTTT. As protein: CASSLARTPPDTQYF.

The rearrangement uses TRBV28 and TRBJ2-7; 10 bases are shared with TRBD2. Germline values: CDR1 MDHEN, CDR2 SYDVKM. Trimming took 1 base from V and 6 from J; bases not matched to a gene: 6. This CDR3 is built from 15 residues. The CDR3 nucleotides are TGTGCCAGCAGTTTATCTAGCGGGAGTAACGGCGAGCAGTACTTC. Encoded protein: CASSLSSGSNGEQYF.

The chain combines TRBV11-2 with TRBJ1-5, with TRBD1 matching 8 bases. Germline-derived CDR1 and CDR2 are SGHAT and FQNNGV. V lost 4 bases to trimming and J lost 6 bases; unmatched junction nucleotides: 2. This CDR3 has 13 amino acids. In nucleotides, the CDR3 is TGTGCCAGCAGCTGGGACAGGAGTCAGCCCCAGCATTTT. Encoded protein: CASSWDRSQPQHF. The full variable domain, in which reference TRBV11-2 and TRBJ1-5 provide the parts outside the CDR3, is EAGVAQSPRYKIIEKRQSVAFWCNPISGHATLYWYQQILGQGPKLLIQFQNNGVVDDSQLPKDRFSAERLKGVDSTLKIQPAKLEDSAVYLCASSWDRSQPQHFGDGTRLSIL.

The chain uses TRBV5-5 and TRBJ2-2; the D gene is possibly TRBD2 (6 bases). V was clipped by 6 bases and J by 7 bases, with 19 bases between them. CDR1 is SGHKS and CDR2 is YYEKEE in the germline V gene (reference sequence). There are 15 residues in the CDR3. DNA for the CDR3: TGTGCCAGCACCATCCGGGGGTCCCTCGTCGGGGAGCTGTTTTTT. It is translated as CASTIRGSLVGELFF.

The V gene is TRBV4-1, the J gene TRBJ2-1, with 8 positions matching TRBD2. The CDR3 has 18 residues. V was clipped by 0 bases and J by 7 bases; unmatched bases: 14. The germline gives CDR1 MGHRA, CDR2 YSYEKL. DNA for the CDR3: TGCGCCAGCAGCCAAGAACGAACTAGCGGTTACCATGGGAATGAGCAGTTCTTC. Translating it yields CASSQERTSGYHGNEQFF.

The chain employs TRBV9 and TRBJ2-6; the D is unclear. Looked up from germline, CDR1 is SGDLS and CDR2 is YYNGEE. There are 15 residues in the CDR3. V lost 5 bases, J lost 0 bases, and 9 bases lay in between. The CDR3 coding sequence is TGTGCCAGCAGAGGAGTTAGCTCTGGGGCCAACGTCCTGACTTTC. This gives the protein CASRGVSSGANVLTF.

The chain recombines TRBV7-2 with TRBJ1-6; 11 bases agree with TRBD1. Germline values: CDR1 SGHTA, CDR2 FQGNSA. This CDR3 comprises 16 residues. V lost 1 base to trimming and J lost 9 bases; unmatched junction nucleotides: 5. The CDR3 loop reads CASSLGTGGRFSPLHF. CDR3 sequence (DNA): TGTGCCAGCAGCTTAGGGACAGGGGGCAGGTTTTCACCCCTCCACTTT.

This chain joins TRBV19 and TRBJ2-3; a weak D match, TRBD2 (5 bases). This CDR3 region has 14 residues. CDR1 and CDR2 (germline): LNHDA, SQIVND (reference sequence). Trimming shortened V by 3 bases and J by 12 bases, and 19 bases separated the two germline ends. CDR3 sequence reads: CASSMGSGTRSQYF. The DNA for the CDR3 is TGTGCCAGTAGTATGGGCAGCGGCACCAGGTCCCAGTATTTT.

The DNA for the CDR3 is TGTGCCAGCAGACAATCACCAACGGGACTGAACTATGGCTACACCTTC. It translates to CASRQSPTGLNYGYTF. This chain uses TRBV28 with TRBJ1-2, with D possibly being TRBD1 (5 bases). The CDR3 loop spans 16 amino acids. V was pared by 6 bases and J by 2 bases, with 19 bases between. Per germline, CDR1 MDHEN and CDR2 SYDVKM.

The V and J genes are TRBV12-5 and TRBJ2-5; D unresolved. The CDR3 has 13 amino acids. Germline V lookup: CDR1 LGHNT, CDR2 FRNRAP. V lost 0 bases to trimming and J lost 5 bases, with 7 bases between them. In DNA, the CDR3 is TGTGCTAGTGGTTTGGTAGAGTGGGAGACCCAGTACTTC. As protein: CASGLVEWETQYF. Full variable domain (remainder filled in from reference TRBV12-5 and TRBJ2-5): DARVTQTPRHKVTEMGQEVTMRCQPILGHNTVFWYRQTMMQGLELLAYFRNRAPLDDSGMPKDRFSAEMPDATLATLKIQPSEPRDSAVYFCASGLVEWETQYFGPGTRLLVL.

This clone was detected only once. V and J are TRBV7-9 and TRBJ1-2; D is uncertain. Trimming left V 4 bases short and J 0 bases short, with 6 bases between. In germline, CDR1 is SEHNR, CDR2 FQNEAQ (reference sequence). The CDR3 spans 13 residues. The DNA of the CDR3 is TGTGCCAGCAGCTACGGTGCTAACTATGGCTACACCTTC. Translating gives CASSYGANYGYTF.

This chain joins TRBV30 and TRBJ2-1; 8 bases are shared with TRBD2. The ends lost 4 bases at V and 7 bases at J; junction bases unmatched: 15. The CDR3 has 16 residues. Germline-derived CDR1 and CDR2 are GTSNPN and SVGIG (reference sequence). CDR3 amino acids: CAWKFSGTYIPNEQFF. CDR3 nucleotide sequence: TGTGCCTGGAAATTTAGCGGGACCTACATACCAAATGAGCAGTTCTTC.

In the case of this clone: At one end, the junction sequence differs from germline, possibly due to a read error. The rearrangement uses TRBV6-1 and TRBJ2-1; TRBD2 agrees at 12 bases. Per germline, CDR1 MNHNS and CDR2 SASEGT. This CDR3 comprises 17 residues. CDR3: CASSEGLAGIPYNEQFF. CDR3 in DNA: TGTGCCAGCAGCGAAGGACTAGCGGGGATCCCATACAATGAGCAGTTCTTC.

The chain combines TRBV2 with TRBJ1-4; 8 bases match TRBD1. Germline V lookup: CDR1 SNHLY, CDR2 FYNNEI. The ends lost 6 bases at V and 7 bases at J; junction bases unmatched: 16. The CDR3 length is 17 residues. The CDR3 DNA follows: TGTGCCAGCAGGGGGGGGACAGGTACTATCTTTACTGAAAAACTGTTTTTT. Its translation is CASRGGTGTIFTEKLFF.

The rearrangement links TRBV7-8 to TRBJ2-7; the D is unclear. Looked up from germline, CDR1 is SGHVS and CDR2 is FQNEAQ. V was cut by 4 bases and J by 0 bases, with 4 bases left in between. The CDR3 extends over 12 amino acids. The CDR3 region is CASSWSSYEQYF. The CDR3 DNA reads TGTGCCAGCAGCTGGAGCTCCTACGAGCAGTACTTC.

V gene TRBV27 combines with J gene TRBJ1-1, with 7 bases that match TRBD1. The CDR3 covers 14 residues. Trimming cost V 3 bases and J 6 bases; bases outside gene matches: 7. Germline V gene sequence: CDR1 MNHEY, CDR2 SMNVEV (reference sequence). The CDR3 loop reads CASSFRPGTAEAFF. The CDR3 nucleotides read TGTGCCAGCAGTTTTCGGCCAGGGACAGCTGAAGCTTTCTTT.

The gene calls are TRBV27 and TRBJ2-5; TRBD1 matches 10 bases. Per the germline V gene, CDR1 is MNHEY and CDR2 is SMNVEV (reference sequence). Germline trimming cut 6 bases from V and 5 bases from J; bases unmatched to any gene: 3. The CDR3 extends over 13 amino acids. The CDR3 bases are TGTGCCAGCAGCTGGACAGGGGGTGAGACCCAGTACTTC. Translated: CASSWTGGETQYF.

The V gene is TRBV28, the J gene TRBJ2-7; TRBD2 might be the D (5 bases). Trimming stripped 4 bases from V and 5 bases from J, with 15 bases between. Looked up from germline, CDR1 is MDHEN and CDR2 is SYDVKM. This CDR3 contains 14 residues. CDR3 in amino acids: CASSSTPPGNEQYF. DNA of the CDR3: TGTGCCAGCAGTTCCACCCCCCCCGGGAACGAGCAGTACTTC.

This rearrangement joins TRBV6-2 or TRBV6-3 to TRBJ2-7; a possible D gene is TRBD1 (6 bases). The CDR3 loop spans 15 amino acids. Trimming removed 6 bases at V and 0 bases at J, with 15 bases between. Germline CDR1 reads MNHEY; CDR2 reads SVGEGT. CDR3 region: CASSRPTGISYEQYF. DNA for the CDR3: TGTGCCAGCAGCCGACCGACAGGAATCTCCTACGAGCAGTACTTC.